The 5 T cell receptor beta chains listed next were all sequenced from one sample in a study of blood T cell repertoires in COVID-19. Repertoires were generated with immunoSEQ multiplex PCR, while TCRdb's copy carries only in-frame clones and drops some. The sample holds 99,000 or so clones, 88% seen once. Source material: peripheral blood. These receptors came from a man aged 45-65 years with COVID-19, enrolled during active disease.

This clone was picked up one time. The chain recombines TRBV18 with TRBJ1-3; D perhaps matches TRBD1 (6 bases). The CDR3 runs 15 residues. The ends were cut back, 6 bases at V and 4 bases at J, with 16 bases in the middle. Germline values: CDR1 KGHSH, CDR2 LQKENI. CDR3: CASSPAWTDGNTIYF. The CDR3 coding sequence is TGTGCCAGCTCCCCGGCTTGGACAGACGGAAACACCATATATTTT.

This chain links TRBV5-1 with TRBJ1-4; a possible D gene is TRBD1 (6 bases). The length of the CDR3 is 14 residues. Germline V gene data show CDR1 as SGHRS and CDR2 as YFSETQ. Trimming left V 4 bases short and J 4 bases short, with 11 bases between. Here the CDR3 DNA reads TGCGCCAGCAGCCTCGGACAGCTTAATGAAAAACTGTTTTTT. Translating gives CASSLGQLNEKLFF.

V gene TRBV11-2 combines with J gene TRBJ2-3, with D unresolved. V was cut by 1 base and J by 0 bases, with 11 bases left in between. The CDR3 runs 16 residues. Germline V CDR1 and CDR2: SGHAT, FQNNGV. The CDR3 loop reads CASSLGSQVSTDTQYF. CDR3 in DNA: TGTGCCAGCAGCTTAGGATCGCAGGTTAGCACAGATACGCAGTATTTT.

This chain joins TRBV19 and TRBJ1-6; D remains unclear. Germline CDR1 and CDR2: LNHDA and SQIVND (reference sequence). This CDR3 region has 14 residues. Between the trimmed V and J ends, which lost 10 bases and 0 bases, there was a span of 10 bases. CDR3 protein: CATSDISYNSPLHF. The DNA of the CDR3 is TGTGCCACCTCAGACATCTCCTATAATTCACCCCTCCACTTT. The variable domain in full, completed from reference TRBV19 and TRBJ1-6, reads DGGITQSPKYLFRKEGQNVTLSCEQNLNHDAMYWYRQDPGQGLRLIYYSQIVNDFQKGDIAEGYSVSREKKESFPLTVTSAQKNPTAFYLCATSDISYNSPLHFGNGTRLTVT.

In this sample, this clone turned up a few times. The chain recombines TRBV9 with TRBJ1-1; TRBD1 agrees at 9 bases. Germline lookup yields CDR1 SGDLS and CDR2 YYNGEE. The CDR3 has 15 residues. Unmatched junction bases numbered 10, after V lost 0 bases and J lost 10 bases. The CDR3 sequence: CASSVGTGAYGIAFF. The CDR3 DNA follows: TGTGCCAGCAGCGTAGGGACAGGGGCTTACGGTATAGCTTTCTTT.